The 29 T cell receptor beta chains in this list originate from one sample, sequenced in a study of blood T cell repertoires in COVID-19. The assay was immunoSEQ multiplex PCR, and TCRdb's table has in-frame clones only and misses some. Among 250,000 to 400,000 clones listed, around nine tenths were seen once. Sequencing was done on a sample of peripheral blood. These receptors all stem from a man aged 50 or older with active or convalescent COVID-19.

The chain carries TRBV11-2 and TRBJ2-3; no definite D call. The CDR3 covers 15 residues. CDR1 SGHAT and CDR2 FQNNGV come from the germline V gene. Trimming shortened V by 0 bases and J by 3 bases, and 10 bases separated the two germline ends. The CDR3 DNA reads as TGTGCCAGCAGCTTAGATCAATGGCCGACAGATACGCAGTATTTT. Residues: CASSLDQWPTDTQYF.

CDR3 DNA: TGTGCCAGCTCACCACGTACAGGGGCCCATGGCTACACCTTC. Protein sequence: CASSPRTGAHGYTF. The genes are TRBV18 and TRBJ1-2; the match to TRBD1 covers 7 bases. There are 14 residues in the CDR3. Trimming removed 1 base from V and 6 bases from J; junction bases left unmatched: 5. CDR1 is KGHSH and CDR2 is LQKENI in the germline V gene.

This clone was detected once. This chain connects TRBV24-1 to TRBJ1-2; maybe TRBD1 (5 bases). Trimming took off 4 bases at V and 7 bases at J, with 12 bases between the two ends. The CDR3 spans 13 residues. The germline gives CDR1 KGHDR, CDR2 SFDVKD. This CDR3 is CATSDRDFRGYTF. CDR3 nucleotides: TGTGCCACCAGTGACCGGGACTTTCGTGGCTACACCTTC.

The gene calls are TRBV10-3 and TRBJ2-3; 9 bases match TRBD1. CDR3 size: 16 residues. After removal of 6 bases from V and 2 bases from J, the junction contained 9 bases not matched to a gene. The germline CDR1 and CDR2 sequences are ENHRY and SYGVKD. CDR3 sequence (DNA): TGTGCCATCAGATCGGACAGGGGAACCGACACAGATACGCAGTATTTT. Translating gives CAIRSDRGTDTDTQYF.

This clone was seen just once. The CDR3 sequence is CASGPRDTYNSPLHF. The CDR3, as DNA: TGTGCCAGCGGACCCCGGGACACTTATAATTCACCCCTCCACTTT. This rearrangement joins TRBV27 to TRBJ1-6; TRBD1 might be the D (6 bases). Trimming pared 8 bases from V and 4 bases from J, leaving 15 bases between. This CDR3 is 15 amino acids long. Germline-derived CDR1 and CDR2 are MNHEY and SMNVEV (reference sequence).

This clone came up a few times. The rearrangement joins TRBV25-1 to TRBJ2-1; 8 bases fit TRBD1. This CDR3 has 15 amino acids. The junction had 15 bases not matched to a gene; V was cut back by 8 bases and J by 9 bases. CDR1 is MGHDK, CDR2 SYGVNS, per germline. The CDR3 reads CASEAGPGGLSEQFF. CDR3 nucleotide sequence: TGTGCCAGCGAAGCCGGGCCAGGGGGCCTATCTGAGCAGTTCTTC.

CDR3 sequence: CTSSQERVGRGYTF. The CDR3 DNA follows: TGCACCAGCAGCCAAGAAAGGGTAGGGAGAGGCTACACCTTC. The rearrangement joins TRBV1 to TRBJ1-2. TRBV1 corresponds to a pseudogene. The CDR3 extends over 14 amino acids.

The V gene is TRBV2, the J gene TRBJ1-1, with D tentatively TRBD1 (5 bases). The V gene's germline CDR1 is SNHLY and CDR2 FYNNEI. The CDR3 sequence is 14 residues long. The V end lost 5 bases, the J end lost 3 bases, and 13 bases lay between the germline ends. CDR3 region: CASSFQGADTEAFF. CDR3 coding DNA: TGTGCCAGCAGTTTTCAAGGGGCGGACACTGAAGCTTTCTTT.

The chain couples TRBV30 to TRBJ2-3, with a tentative D call TRBD2 (6 bases). The CDR3 sequence is 14 residues long. Germline assignment: CDR1 GTSNPN and CDR2 SVGIG (reference sequence). V lost 6 bases and J lost 5, with 18 bases in between. In nucleotides, the CDR3 is TGTGCCTGCGGTTTTATCGGGAGTGAAGATACGCAGTATTTT. Translation: CACGFIGSEDTQYF.

This chain connects TRBV12-3 or TRBV12-4 to TRBJ2-4, with D perhaps matching TRBD2 (5 bases). The length of the CDR3 is 11 residues. Trimming shortened V by 4 bases and J by 15 bases, and 13 bases separated the two germline ends. The CDR3 protein is CASSSDGGRYF. In DNA, the CDR3 is TGTGCCAGCAGTTCGGACGGAGGTCGGTACTTC.

This clone was counted a single time. The V call is TRBV27, the J call TRBJ2-5, with D possibly matching TRBD1 (6 bases). V was trimmed by 7 bases and J by 1 base, leaving 13 bases between them. Germline CDR1 MNHEY, CDR2 SMNVEV (reference sequence). The CDR3 loop spans 14 amino acids. This CDR3 is CASKVQGFQETQYF. The CDR3 DNA is TGTGCCAGCAAAGTACAGGGCTTCCAAGAGACCCAGTACTTC.

The rearrangement joins TRBV6-5 to TRBJ1-2; no clear D. The germline gives CDR1 MNHEY, CDR2 SVGAGI. The CDR3 has 13 residues. Trimming stripped 5 bases from V and 4 bases from J, with 11 bases between. The CDR3 bases are TGTGCCAGCAGTAACCTAGCGACCTATGGCTACACCTTC. Amino acids: CASSNLATYGYTF.

In nucleotides, the CDR3 is TGCGCCAGCAGCCAAGATTCGAGACTAAGCGGCTACACCTTC. Translated, it gives CASSQDSRLSGYTF. The genes are TRBV4-3 and TRBJ1-2; no clear D. Trimming shortened V by 0 bases and J by 8 bases, and 13 bases separated the two germline ends. Per the germline V gene, CDR1 is LGHNA and CDR2 is YSLEER. The CDR3 extends over 14 amino acids.

The rearrangement links TRBV9 to TRBJ2-1, with TRBD2 identical over 8 bases. The CDR3 is 15 residues long. V lost 2 bases to trimming and J lost 2 bases; unmatched junction nucleotides: 3. Germline assignment: CDR1 SGDLS and CDR2 YYNGEE. This chain's CDR3 is CASSVAGGPYNEQFF. The CDR3 DNA sequence: TGTGCCAGCAGCGTGGCGGGGGGACCCTACAATGAGCAGTTCTTC.

The chain carries TRBV19 and TRBJ2-7; a possible D gene is TRBD1 (5 bases). The CDR3 is made up of 14 amino acids. Germline-derived CDR1 and CDR2 are LNHDA and SQIVND (reference sequence). The ends were cut back, 3 bases at V and 0 bases at J, with 9 bases in the middle. The CDR3: CASSIRTLSYEQYF. CDR3 DNA: TGTGCCAGTAGTATTAGGACACTCTCCTACGAGCAGTACTTC.

V and J are TRBV28 and TRBJ1-2; D uncertain. V was pared by 10 bases and J by 0 bases, with 9 bases between. From germline, CDR1 is MDHEN and CDR2 SYDVKM. This CDR3 has 12 residues. For the CDR3, the DNA is TGTGCCACCACTGTCACTAACTATGGCTACACCTTC. As protein: CATTVTNYGYTF.

This rearrangement joins TRBV2 to TRBJ1-3; TRBD1 might be the D (6 bases). The CDR3 runs 14 residues. With 6 bases removed from V and 7 bases from J, the gap between germline ends came to 16 bases. CDR1 and CDR2 from the germline V gene are SNHLY and FYNNEI. In DNA form, the CDR3 reads TGTGCCAGCAGCGCCAATACAGGGTATAACACCATATATTTT. Translating it yields CASSANTGYNTIYF.

The V call is TRBV7-8, the J call TRBJ2-1, with D possibly TRBD2 on 5 matching bases. Looked up from germline, CDR1 is SGHVS and CDR2 is FQNEAQ. V was cut by 1 base and J by 4 bases, with 17 bases left in between. There are 17 residues in the CDR3. The CDR3 DNA reads as TGTGCCAGCAGCTTAGGCTCGGGCGGGTCGGGTTACAATGAGCAGTTCTTC. Protein product: CASSLGSGGSGYNEQFF.

CDR3 DNA: TGTGCCAGCAGCTTACAATCAGGGGCCCTTGATGGCTACACCTTC. Residues: CASSLQSGALDGYTF. The genes are TRBV7-3 and TRBJ1-2, with D tentatively TRBD1 (6 bases). CDR3 length: 15 residues. Germline values: CDR1 SGHTA, CDR2 FQGTGA. Deletions cut 2 bases from V and 6 bases from J, with 16 bases between.

J is TRBJ2-1 and V is TRBV10-3; TRBD2 matches 16 bases. After removal of 5 bases from V and 2 bases from J, the junction contained 9 bases not matched to a gene. Germline lookup yields CDR1 ENHRY and CDR2 SYGVKD. This CDR3 contains 19 residues. CDR3 in amino acids: CAISKGLAGGRGTYNEQFF. The CDR3 coding sequence is TGTGCCATCAGTAAGGGACTAGCGGGAGGGAGAGGAACCTACAATGAGCAGTTCTTC.

V usage is TRBV19 and J usage is TRBJ2-5; TRBD2 might be the D (5 bases). This CDR3 has 14 amino acids. Germline CDR1 and CDR2: LNHDA and SQIVND (reference sequence). Trimming left V 5 bases short and J 5 bases short, with 15 bases between. CDR3 protein: CASSVSGSGETQYF. The CDR3, as DNA: TGTGCCAGTAGTGTTTCGGGGTCCGGGGAGACCCAGTACTTC.

The chain joins TRBV28 to TRBJ1-4; TRBD1 agrees at 7 bases. The CDR3 spans 16 residues. The V and J ends lost 3 bases and 0 bases, in that order; junction bases with no gene match: 4. Germline CDR1 reads MDHEN; CDR2 reads SYDVKM. The CDR3 spells CASSFGQAATNEKLFF. CDR3 DNA: TGTGCCAGCAGTTTTGGACAGGCTGCAACTAATGAAAAACTGTTTTTT.

CDR3 nucleotide sequence: TGTGCCAGCAGCTCCTCACGGGTAGGCACAGATACGCAGTATTTT. Protein: CASSSSRVGTDTQYF. The chain uses TRBV5-6 and TRBJ2-3; D uncertain. There are 15 residues in the CDR3. Trimming pared 3 bases from V and 1 base from J, leaving 12 bases between. CDR1 is SGHDT, CDR2 YYEEEE, per germline.

The chain uses TRBV7-8 and TRBJ2-1; TRBD2 agrees at 10 bases. Per the germline V gene, CDR1 is SGHVS and CDR2 is FQNEAQ. The V gene end was trimmed by 5 bases and the J gene end by 7 bases; junction bases not matched to a gene: 8. This CDR3 is 15 amino acids long. This CDR3 is CASSRAGGLLNEQFF. DNA for the CDR3: TGTGCCAGCAGCCGAGCGGGGGGGCTTTTGAATGAGCAGTTCTTC.

This clone was counted a few times. This rearrangement joins TRBV6-5 to TRBJ1-6; D remains unclear. V gave up 7 bases and J gave up 10 bases, with 14 bases separating them. The length of the CDR3 is 13 residues. CDR1 MNHEY and CDR2 SVGAGI come from the germline V gene. CDR3 nucleotides: TGTGCCAGCATGAAGGAGTCGGTCTCACCCCTCCACTTT. Its translation: CASMKESVSPLHF.

This clone was observed a single time. J is TRBJ1-2 and V is TRBV29-1, with 7 bases that match TRBD1. The CDR3 runs to 12 residues. Germline lookup yields CDR1 SQVTM and CDR2 ANQGSEA. The J segment lost 4 bases and the V segment lost 7 bases, leaving 6 bases of the junction unmatched. The CDR3, as DNA: TGCAGCGCACGACAGGGTGCCTATGGCTACACCTTC. It codes for CSARQGAYGYTF.

The CDR3 is CASSRVYRAVGNIQYF. DNA for the CDR3: TGTGCCAGCAGTCGAGTTTACAGGGCGGTGGGAAACATTCAGTACTTC. The gene calls are TRBV6-6 and TRBJ2-4; D is possibly TRBD1 (6 bases). Trimming stripped 5 bases from V and 6 bases from J, with 20 bases between. Per the germline V gene, CDR1 is MNHNY and CDR2 is SVGAGI (reference sequence). The CDR3 has 16 amino acids.

The chain couples TRBV18 to TRBJ2-1, with D perhaps matching TRBD2 (6 bases). The germline CDR1 and CDR2 sequences are KGHSH and LQKENI. Trimming cost V 3 bases and J 5 bases, with 8 bases left between them. The CDR3 runs to 13 residues. CDR3 DNA sequence: TGTGCCAGCTCACCGGGACTTGACAATGAGCAGTTCTTC. Amino acid sequence: CASSPGLDNEQFF.

This clone was seen a single time. The gene calls are TRBV5-4 and TRBJ2-5; D is possibly TRBD1 (6 bases). The germline CDR1 and CDR2 sequences are SGHNT and YYREEE (reference sequence). The V end was cut by 4 bases, the J end by 5 bases, with 18 bases between. This CDR3 contains 15 residues. CDR3 residues: CASSAYREAKETQYF. CDR3 DNA: TGTGCCAGCAGCGCCTACAGGGAAGCTAAGGAGACCCAGTACTTC.